This record looks at one T cell receptor (beta chain) sequence and its context. Its antigen remains undetermined. Base quality data are lacking; no much larger clone is found one base away. This record comes from a study of blood T cell repertoires in COVID-19 (dated by TCRdb to about 2020). Notes on the research overall: Collaborator samples came from the United States, Italy and Spain and covered acute and convalescent phases of COVID-19. The prospective study material was composed of cDNA or gDNA derived from T cells, B-cell-depleted T cells, or PBMCs. Subjects who had been exposed to COVID-19, were actively infected with it, or had recovered from it provided the deeply sampled blood TCRbeta repertoires that made up the dataset. The repertoires were made available in a free public database intended to serve as a resource for research on the immune response to SARS-CoV-2. The samples were drawn from two sources: the first 160 participants of the ongoing ImmuneRACE study, and 1,254 subjects contributed by 6 global collaborators. A de-identified subject ID, COVID-19 status, age in years and sex were almost always included in the sample metadata. Where available, HLA class I and class II types were taken from metadata supplied by the sample provider and were not determined by assay-based typing. The study at large found these results: The quantity of clinical and demographic metadata differed by source and by participant and was supplied without curation.

Participants in the prospective study were aged roughly 18 to 100 years, lived in 20 to 25 United States geographic areas, and enrolled through a virtual design. To assign participants to cohorts, the prospective study relied on clinical history that participants themselves reported in a screening survey and a study questionnaire. Recovered participants in ImmuneRACE Cohort 3 were defined as having two consecutive negative NP/OP PCR tests, clearance from a healthcare professional, or resolution of symptoms. In the prospective study, whole blood, serum and a nasopharyngeal or oropharyngeal swab were collected from each participant by mobile phlebotomists. Over a 2-month period, participants in the prospective study had the option of providing additional blood draws and questionnaires. Prospective study blood samples were shipped either frozen or at room temperature before DNA extraction. TCRbeta CDR3 regions were amplified from genomic DNA using the immunoSEQ Assay, a bias-controlled multiplex PCR. As for the authors' bioinformatics: The number of nucleated cells in each sample was estimated by amplification of reference gene primers within the assay. Sequence reads were collapsed and filtered to measure the absolute abundance of every unique TCRbeta CDR3 rearrangement. For each sample, productive Simpson clonality was calculated as the square root of Simpson's diversity index across productive rearrangements. Here the immuneACCESS table is served through TCRdb, limited to in-frame sequences with V and J called. Missing clones are a known gap in these copies; in checked studies unresolved V genes cover under half, and the rest lacks a known reason. D and trimming were read from the DNA, whereas the V and J calls and clone size are those reported in that table. This sample is represented by approximately 200,000 clones; about 81% of them were singletons. 3.2% of the sample is held by the ten biggest clonotypes.

The sequence derives from a woman aged 30 to 39 who had recovered from COVID-19. The material sequenced was PBMCs or T cells enriched from blood (not recorded which).

The nucleotide sequence is given as TGCGCCAGCAGCCAGCTAGCGGGGGACTCCTACGAGCAGTACTTC. Its product reads: CASSQLAGDSYEQYF. This receptor chain uses TRBV5-1 and TRBJ2-7, and 10 junctional nucleotides match TRBD2. The CDR3, from cysteine to phenylalanine, totals 15 residues. Left in the record is the CDR3 DNA by itself, 45 bases read in frame from the first base. The germline V gene supplies CDR1 SGHRS and CDR2 YFSETQ. Compared with germline, V lacks 4 bases and J lacks 0 bases; bases without a gene match: 4.